The entry that follows covers one TCR beta chain sequence. Data came from immunoSEQ multiplex PCR; TCRdb stores just in-frame clones and leaves some out. The sample contains tens of thousands of clones, 80% to 85% of which appear only once. Per germline, CDR1 LNHNV and CDR2 YYDKDF (reference sequence). Unmatched junction bases numbered 8, after V lost 1 base and J lost 7 bases. The CDR3 sequence is 15 residues long. This sample is part of a study of blood T cell repertoires in COVID-19. Material: peripheral blood. This TCR was recovered from a man between 45 and 60 years old with acute or convalescent COVID-19. This chain uses TRBV15 with TRBJ2-7, with 9 bases aligning to TRBD1. The CDR3 here is CATSRVTGQGGEQYF. The DNA of the CDR3 is TGTGCCACCAGCAGAGTCACGGGACAGGGAGGGGAGCAGTACTTC.